This T cell receptor beta chain was observed in a study of blood T cell repertoires in COVID-19. Study in general: Acute-phase and convalescent COVID-19 samples originated in the United States, Italy and Spain. T cells, B-cell-depleted T cells, or PBMCs provided the cDNA or gDNA that served as material.

Source study methods: Using reference gene primer amplification, nucleated cell counts were estimated. Profiled with immunoSEQ multiplex PCR; TCRdb holds only in-frame clones, not every one. The V and J calls and clone size come from that table; D and trimming were worked out from the DNA. The sample yields 95,000 to 100,000 clones, 80% to 95% seen once. Trimming cost V 5 bases and J 2 bases, with 8 bases left between them. The CDR3 spans 13 residues. Germline V lookup: CDR1 SGHTA, CDR2 FQGTGA. V gene TRBV7-3 combines with J gene TRBJ2-3; D is uncertain. This clonotype was obtained from a man between 45 and 60 years old with active COVID-19. Sequenced material: peripheral blood. The CDR3 bases are TGTGCCAGCAGCGCCTTAGCCACAGATACGCAGTATTTT. Translation gives CASSALATDTQYF.